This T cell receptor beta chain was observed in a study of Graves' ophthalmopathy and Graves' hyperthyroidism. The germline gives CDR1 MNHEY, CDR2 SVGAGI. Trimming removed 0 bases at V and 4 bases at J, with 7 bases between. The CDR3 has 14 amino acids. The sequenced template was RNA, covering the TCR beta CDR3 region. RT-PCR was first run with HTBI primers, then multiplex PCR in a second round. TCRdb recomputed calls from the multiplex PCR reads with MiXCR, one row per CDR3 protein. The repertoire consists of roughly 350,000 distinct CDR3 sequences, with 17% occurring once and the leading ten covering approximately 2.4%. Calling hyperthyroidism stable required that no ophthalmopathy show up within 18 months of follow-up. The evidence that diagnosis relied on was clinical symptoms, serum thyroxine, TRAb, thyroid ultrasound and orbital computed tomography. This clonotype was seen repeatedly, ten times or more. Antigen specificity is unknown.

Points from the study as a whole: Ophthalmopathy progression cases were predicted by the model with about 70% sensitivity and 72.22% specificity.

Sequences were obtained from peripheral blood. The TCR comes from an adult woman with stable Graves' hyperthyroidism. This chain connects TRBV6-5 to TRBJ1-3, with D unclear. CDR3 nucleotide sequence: TGTGCCAGCAGTTACTCGAATGCCGGAAACACCATATATTTT. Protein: CASSYSNAGNTIYF.